The sequence of this T cell receptor beta chain was determined in a study of technical replicates of blood from a handful of donors. The protocol was immunoSEQ multiplex PCR, while the TCRdb copy is restricted to in-frame clones and leaves out a portion. The sample shows tens of thousands of clones, approximately 96% of them seen only once. The V segment lost 6 bases and the J segment 6 bases; nucleotides outside the gene matches: 7. This CDR3 comprises 14 residues. Germline values: CDR1 MNHEY, CDR2 SMNVEV (reference sequence). The sequence came from a human donor in good health. This chain connects TRBV27 to TRBJ2-7, with 11 bases fitting TRBD1. The sequenced material came from T cells isolated from PBMCs. The CDR3 nucleotides are TGTGCCAGCAGCCGCCTGGACAGGGGGCTCGAGCAGTACTTC. Residues: CASSRLDRGLEQYF.